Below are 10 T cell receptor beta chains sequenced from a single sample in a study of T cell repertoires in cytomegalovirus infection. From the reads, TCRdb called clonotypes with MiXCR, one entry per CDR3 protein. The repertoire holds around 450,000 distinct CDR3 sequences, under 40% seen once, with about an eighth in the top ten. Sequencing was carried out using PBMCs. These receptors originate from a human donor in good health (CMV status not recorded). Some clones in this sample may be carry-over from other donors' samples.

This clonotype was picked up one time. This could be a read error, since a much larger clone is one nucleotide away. CDR3 region: CASGTLAVETQYF. In DNA form, the CDR3 reads TGTGCCAGCGGAACCCTAGCTGTAGAGACGCAGTATTTT. The chain carries TRBV12-3 or TRBV12-4 and TRBJ2-3, with D perhaps TRBD2 (5 bases). The CDR3 runs to 13 residues. V lost 8 bases, J lost 9 bases, and 18 bases lay in between.

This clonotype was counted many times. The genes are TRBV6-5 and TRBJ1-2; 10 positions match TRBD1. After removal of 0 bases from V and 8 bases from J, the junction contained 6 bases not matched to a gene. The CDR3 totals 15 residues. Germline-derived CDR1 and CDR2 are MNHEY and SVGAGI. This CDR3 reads CASSYSTGGGRGYTF. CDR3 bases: TGTGCCAGCAGTTACTCGACAGGGGGCGGTAGGGGCTACACCTTC.

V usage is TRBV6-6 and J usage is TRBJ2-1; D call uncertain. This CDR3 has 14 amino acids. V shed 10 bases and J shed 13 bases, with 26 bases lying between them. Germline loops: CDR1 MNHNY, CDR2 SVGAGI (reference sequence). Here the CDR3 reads CATGGPVPYNYQFF. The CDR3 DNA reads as TGTGCCACAGGTGGGCCGGTCCCCTACAATTATCAGTTCTTC.

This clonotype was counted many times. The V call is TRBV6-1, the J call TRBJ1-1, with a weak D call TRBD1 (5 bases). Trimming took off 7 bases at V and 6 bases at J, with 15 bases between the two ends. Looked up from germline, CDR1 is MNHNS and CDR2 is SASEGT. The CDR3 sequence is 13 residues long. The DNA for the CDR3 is TGTGCCAGCAATCGGGACGAATTCTCTGAAGCTTTCTTT. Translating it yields CASNRDEFSEAFF.

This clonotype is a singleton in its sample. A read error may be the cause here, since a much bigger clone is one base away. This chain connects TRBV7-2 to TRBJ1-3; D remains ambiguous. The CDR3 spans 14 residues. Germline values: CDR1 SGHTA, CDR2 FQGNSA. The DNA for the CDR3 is TGTGCCCGCAGCTTGGGGTACTCTGGAAACACCATATATTTT. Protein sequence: CARSLGYSGNTIYF.

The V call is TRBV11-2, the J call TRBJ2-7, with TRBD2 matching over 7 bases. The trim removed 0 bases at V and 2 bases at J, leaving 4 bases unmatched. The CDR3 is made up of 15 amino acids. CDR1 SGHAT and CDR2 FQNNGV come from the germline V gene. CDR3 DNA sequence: TGTGCCAGCAGCTTAGAAGGGACTAAGGCCTACGAGCAGTACTTC. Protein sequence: CASSLEGTKAYEQYF. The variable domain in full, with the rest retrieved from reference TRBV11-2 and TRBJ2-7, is EAGVAQSPRYKIIEKRQSVAFWCNPISGHATLYWYQQILGQGPKLLIQFQNNGVVDDSQLPKDRFSAERLKGVDSTLKIQPAKLEDSAVYLCASSLEGTKAYEQYFGPGTRLTVT.

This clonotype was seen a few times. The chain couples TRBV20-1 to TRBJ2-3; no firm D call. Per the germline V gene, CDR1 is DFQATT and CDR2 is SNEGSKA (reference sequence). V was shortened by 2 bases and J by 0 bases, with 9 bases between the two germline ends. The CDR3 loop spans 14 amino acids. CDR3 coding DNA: TGCAGTGCTAGATTAGGATTAAGCACAGATACGCAGTATTTT. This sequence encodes CSARLGLSTDTQYF.

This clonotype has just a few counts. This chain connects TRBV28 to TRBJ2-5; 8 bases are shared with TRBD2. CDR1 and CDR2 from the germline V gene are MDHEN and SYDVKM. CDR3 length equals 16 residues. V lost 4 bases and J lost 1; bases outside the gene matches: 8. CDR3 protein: CASSSRLRGAQETQYF. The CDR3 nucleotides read TGTGCCAGCAGTTCCCGCCTGCGGGGGGCCCAAGAGACCCAGTACTTC.

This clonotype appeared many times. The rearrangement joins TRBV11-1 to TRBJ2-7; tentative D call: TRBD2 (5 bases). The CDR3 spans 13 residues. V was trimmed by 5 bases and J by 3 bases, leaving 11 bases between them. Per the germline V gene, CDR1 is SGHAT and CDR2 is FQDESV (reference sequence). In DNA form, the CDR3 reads TGTGCCAGCAGCCGAGGGCGTTTCTACGAGCAGTACTTC. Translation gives CASSRGRFYEQYF. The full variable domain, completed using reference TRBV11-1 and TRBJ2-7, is EAEVAQSPRYKITEKSQAVAFWCDPISGHATLYWYRQILGQGPELLVQFQDESVVDDSQLPKDRFSAERLKGVDSTLKIQPAELGDSAMYLCASSRGRFYEQYFGPGTRLTVT.

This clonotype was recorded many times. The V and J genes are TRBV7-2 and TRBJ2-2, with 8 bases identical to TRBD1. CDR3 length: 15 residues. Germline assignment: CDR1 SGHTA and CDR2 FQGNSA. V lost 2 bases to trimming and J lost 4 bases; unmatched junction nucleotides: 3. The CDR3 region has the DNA TGTGCCAGCAGCTTACAGGGGGCGGGCACCGGGGAGCTGTTTTTT. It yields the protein CASSLQGAGTGELFF.